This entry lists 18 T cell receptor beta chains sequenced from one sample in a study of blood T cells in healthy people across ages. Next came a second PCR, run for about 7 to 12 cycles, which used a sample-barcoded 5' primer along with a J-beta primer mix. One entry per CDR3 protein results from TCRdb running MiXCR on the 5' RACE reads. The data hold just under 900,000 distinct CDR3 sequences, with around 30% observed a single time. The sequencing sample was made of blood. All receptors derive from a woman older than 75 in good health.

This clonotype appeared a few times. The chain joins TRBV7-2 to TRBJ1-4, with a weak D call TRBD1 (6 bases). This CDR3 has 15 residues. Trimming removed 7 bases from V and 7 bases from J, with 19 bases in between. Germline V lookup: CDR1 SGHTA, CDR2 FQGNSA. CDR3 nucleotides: TGTGCCAGCACCAAAGGAGGGGGAGGGGGTGAAAAACTGTTTTTT. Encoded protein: CASTKGGGGGEKLFF. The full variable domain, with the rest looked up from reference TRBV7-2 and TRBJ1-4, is GAGVSQSPSNKVTEKGKDVELRCDPISGHTALYWYRQSLGQGLEFLIYFQGNSAPDKSGLPSDRFSAERTGGSVSTLTIQRTQQEDSAVYLCASTKGGGGGEKLFFGSGTQLSVL.

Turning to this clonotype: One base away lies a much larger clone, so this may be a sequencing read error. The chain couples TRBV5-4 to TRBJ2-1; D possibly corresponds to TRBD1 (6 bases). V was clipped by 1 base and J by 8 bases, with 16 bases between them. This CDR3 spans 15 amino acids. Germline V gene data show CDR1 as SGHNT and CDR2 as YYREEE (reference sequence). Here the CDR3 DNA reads TGTGCCAGCAGCTTGCCGGGACACCTATACGATGAGCAGTTCTTC. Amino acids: CASSLPGHLYDEQFF.

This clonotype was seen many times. CDR3 in amino acids: CATKGPGNIQYF. CDR3 nucleotide sequence: TGTGCCACCAAGGGCCCCGGCAACATTCAGTACTTC. The chain employs TRBV24-1 and TRBJ2-4, with D hard to call. Per the germline V gene, CDR1 is KGHDR and CDR2 is SFDVKD. V was clipped by 8 bases and J by 7 bases, with 11 bases between them. The CDR3 is 12 amino acids.

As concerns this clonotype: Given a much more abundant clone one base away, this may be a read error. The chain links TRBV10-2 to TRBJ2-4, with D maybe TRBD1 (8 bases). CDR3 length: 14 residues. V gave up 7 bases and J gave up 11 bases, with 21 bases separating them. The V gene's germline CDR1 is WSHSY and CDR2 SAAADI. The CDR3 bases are TGCGCCAGCACCGCTGGACAGGGAGGGAACGTTCAGTACTTC. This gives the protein CASTAGQGGNVQYF.

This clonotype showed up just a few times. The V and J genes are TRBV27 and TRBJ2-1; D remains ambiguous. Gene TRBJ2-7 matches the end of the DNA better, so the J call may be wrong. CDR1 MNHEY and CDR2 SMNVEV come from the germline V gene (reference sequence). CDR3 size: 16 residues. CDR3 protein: CASSLMGYMAYNEQYF. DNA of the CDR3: TGTGCCAGCAGTTTAATGGGGTATATGGCCTACAATGAGCAGTACTTC.

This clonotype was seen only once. Written as DNA, the CDR3 is TGCGCCAGCAGCCAACAGGGGGAGGTTAACAATGAGCAGTTCTTC. It specifies CASSQQGEVNNEQFF. The chain has TRBV4-1 and TRBJ2-1; D perhaps matches TRBD1 (7 bases). Germline values: CDR1 MGHRA, CDR2 YSYEKL. Trimming shortened V by 2 bases and J by 5 bases, and 13 bases separated the two germline ends. CDR3 length equals 15 residues.

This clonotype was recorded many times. Written as DNA, the CDR3 is TGTGCCAGCAGCTTGTTCGGGACAGACAATGAGCAGTTCTTC. It yields the protein CASSLFGTDNEQFF. V and J are TRBV11-3 and TRBJ2-1, with 7 nucleotides matching TRBD1. With V trimmed by 3 bases and J by 5 bases, 4 bases remained unmatched. The CDR3 consists of 14 residues. Germline CDR1 reads SGHNT; CDR2 reads YENEEA. The full variable domain, in which reference TRBV11-3 and TRBJ2-1 provide the parts outside the CDR3, is EAGVVQSPRYKIIEKKQPVAFWCNPISGHNTLYWYLQNLGQGPELLIRYENEEAVDDSQLPKDRFSAERLKGVDSTLKIQPAELGDSAVYLCASSLFGTDNEQFFGPGTRLTVL.

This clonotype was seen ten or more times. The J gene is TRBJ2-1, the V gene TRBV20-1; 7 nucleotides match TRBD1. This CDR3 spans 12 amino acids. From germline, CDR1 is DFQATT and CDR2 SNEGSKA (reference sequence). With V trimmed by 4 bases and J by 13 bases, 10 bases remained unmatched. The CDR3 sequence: CSAKQGLGNQFF. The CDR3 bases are TGCAGTGCTAAACAGGGGTTGGGGAATCAGTTCTTC.

The CDR3 sequence: CASSSRAPRPQHF. The CDR3 DNA reads as TGTGCCAGCAGCTCACGGGCCCCCCGGCCCCAGCATTTT. The chain has TRBV7-3 and TRBJ1-5; D is uncertain. Germline V CDR1 and CDR2: SGHTA, FQGTGA. Trimming took 4 bases from V and 9 from J, leaving 13 bases between them. The CDR3 runs to 13 residues. Together with reference TRBV7-3 and TRBJ1-5, the CDR3 gives the full variable domain: GAGVSQTPSNKVTEKGKYVELRCDPISGHTALYWYRQSLGQGPEFLIYFQGTGAADDSGLPNDRFFAVRPEGSVSTLKIQRTERGDSAVYLCASSSRAPRPQHFGDGTRLSIL.

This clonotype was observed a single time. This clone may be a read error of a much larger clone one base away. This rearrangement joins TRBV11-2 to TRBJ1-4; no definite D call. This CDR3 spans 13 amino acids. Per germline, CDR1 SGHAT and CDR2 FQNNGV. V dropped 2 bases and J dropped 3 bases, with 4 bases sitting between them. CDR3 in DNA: TGTGCCAGCAGCTTACAGCCTAATGAAAAACTGTTTTTT. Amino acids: CASSLQPNEKLFF.

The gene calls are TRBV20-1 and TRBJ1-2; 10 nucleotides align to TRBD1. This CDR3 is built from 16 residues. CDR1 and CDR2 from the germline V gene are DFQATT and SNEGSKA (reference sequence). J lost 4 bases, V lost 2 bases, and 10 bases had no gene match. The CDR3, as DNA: TGCAGTGCTAGACAAGCCGGGACAGGGGTGATCTATGGCTACACCTTC. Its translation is CSARQAGTGVIYGYTF.

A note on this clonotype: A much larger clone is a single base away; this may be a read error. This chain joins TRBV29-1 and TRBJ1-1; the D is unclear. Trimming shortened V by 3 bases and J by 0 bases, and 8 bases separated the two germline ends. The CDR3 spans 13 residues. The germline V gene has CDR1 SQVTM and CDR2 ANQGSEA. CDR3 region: CSVERAVNTEAFF. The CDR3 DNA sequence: TGCAGCGTTGAGCGGGCAGTGAACACTGAAGCTTTCTTT.

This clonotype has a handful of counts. The CDR3 sequence is CSAKGQGRTGELFF. The CDR3 region has the DNA TGCAGTGCTAAAGGACAGGGGCGGACCGGGGAGCTGTTTTTT. This rearrangement joins TRBV20-1 to TRBJ2-2; 9 positions match TRBD1. Trimming took 4 bases from V and 5 from J; bases not matched to a gene: 5. The germline V gene has CDR1 DFQATT and CDR2 SNEGSKA (reference sequence). This CDR3 comprises 14 residues.

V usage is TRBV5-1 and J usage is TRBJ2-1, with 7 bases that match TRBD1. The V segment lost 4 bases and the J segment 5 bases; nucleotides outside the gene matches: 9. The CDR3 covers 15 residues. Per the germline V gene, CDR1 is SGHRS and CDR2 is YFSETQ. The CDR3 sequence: CASSPGTVKDNEQFF. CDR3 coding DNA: TGCGCCAGCAGCCCGGGGACAGTAAAAGACAATGAGCAGTTCTTC.

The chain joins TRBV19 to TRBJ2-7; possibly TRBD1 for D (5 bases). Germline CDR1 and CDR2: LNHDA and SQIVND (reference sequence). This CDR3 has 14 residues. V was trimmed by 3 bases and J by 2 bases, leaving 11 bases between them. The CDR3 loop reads CASSIQGRTYEQYF. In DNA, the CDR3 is TGTGCCAGTAGTATCCAGGGAAGGACCTACGAGCAGTACTTC.

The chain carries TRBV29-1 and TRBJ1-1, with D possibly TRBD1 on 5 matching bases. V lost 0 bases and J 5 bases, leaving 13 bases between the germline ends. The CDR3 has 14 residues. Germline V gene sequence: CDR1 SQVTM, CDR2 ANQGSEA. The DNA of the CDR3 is TGCAGCGTTGAAGATTCTGCAGGGAGGACTGAAGCTTTCTTT. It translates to CSVEDSAGRTEAFF.

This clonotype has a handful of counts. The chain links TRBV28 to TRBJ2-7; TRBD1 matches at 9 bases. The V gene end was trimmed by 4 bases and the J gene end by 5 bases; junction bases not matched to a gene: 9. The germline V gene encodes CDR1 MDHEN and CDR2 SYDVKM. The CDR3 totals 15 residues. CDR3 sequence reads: CASSSAGTGSDEQYF. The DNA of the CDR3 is TGTGCCAGCAGTTCCGCTGGGACAGGGAGCGACGAGCAGTACTTC.

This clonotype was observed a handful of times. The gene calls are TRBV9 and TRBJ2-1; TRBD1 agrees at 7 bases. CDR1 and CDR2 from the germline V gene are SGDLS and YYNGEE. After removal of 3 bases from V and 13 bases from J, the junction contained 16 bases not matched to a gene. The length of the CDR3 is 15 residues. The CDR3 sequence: CASSGGSGTEETQFF. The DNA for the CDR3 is TGTGCCAGCAGCGGCGGCTCAGGGACAGAAGAGACCCAGTTCTTC.